The 10 T cell receptor beta chains given below trace back to one sample, sequenced in a study of T cells in Graves' hyperthyroidism and ophthalmopathy (dated 2019 in TCRdb). The method behind the library was multiplex PCR. TCRdb names Illumina HiSeq 2000 as the instrument used. Amplification of TCR beta CDR3 regions was carried out from RNA transcripts. A first-round RT-PCR of the TCR CDR3 used the HTBI primer set with the Qiagen OneStep RT-PCR kit. Using fastp at Q25 and MiXCR, TCRdb reprocessed the public reads and kept productive beta chains. Entries that share a CDR3 protein sequence are merged under the most common genes and DNA. The sample contains some 50,000 distinct CDR3 sequences, approximately 50% of them found a single time. The ten largest clones represent 34% of the sample. Sequenced sample: peripheral blood or thyroid tissue (not recorded which). These receptors came from a man younger than 35 with Graves' hyperthyroidism.

This clonotype was recorded at least ten times. The genes are TRBV6-6 and TRBJ1-5, with D perhaps TRBD1 (5 bases). CDR1 is MNHNY and CDR2 is SVGAGI in the germline V gene (reference sequence). Between the trimmed V and J ends, which lost 0 bases and 6 bases, there was a span of 15 bases. The CDR3 is made up of 16 amino acids. The CDR3 loop reads CASSYSGGVNSQPQHF. CDR3 nucleotide sequence: TGTGCCAGCAGTTACTCCGGGGGGGTCAATAGTCAGCCCCAGCATTTT.

The chain combines TRBV11-2 with TRBJ2-2, with a weak D call TRBD1 (5 bases). Per germline, CDR1 SGHAT and CDR2 FQNNGV. V lost 5 bases to trimming and J lost 1 base, with 8 bases between them. There are 14 residues in the CDR3. CDR3 bases: TGTGCCAGCAGCGCGCAGGGGAACACCGGGGAGCTGTTTTTT. Residues: CASSAQGNTGELFF. Complete variable domain (other parts from reference TRBV11-2 and TRBJ2-2): EAGVAQSPRYKIIEKRQSVAFWCNPISGHATLYWYQQILGQGPKLLIQFQNNGVVDDSQLPKDRFSAERLKGVDSTLKIQPAKLEDSAVYLCASSAQGNTGELFFGEGSRLTVL.

J is TRBJ1-5 and V is TRBV18; D unclear. V was shortened by 6 bases and J by 2 bases, with 8 bases between the two germline ends. This CDR3 spans 13 amino acids. In germline, CDR1 is KGHSH, CDR2 LQKENI. CDR3 residues: CASSTLGNQPQHF. The DNA for the CDR3 is TGTGCCAGCTCTACCCTAGGCAATCAGCCCCAGCATTTT.

The genes are TRBV7-2 and TRBJ2-7; a possible D gene is TRBD2 (6 bases). The J call may be incorrect, as the DNA end agrees better with TRBJ2-5. The CDR3 consists of 14 residues. In germline, CDR1 is SGHTA, CDR2 FQGNSA. CDR3: CASSLAGGAETQYF. CDR3 nucleotides: TGTGCCAGCAGCTTAGCTGGCGGGGCGGAGACCCAGTACTTC.

The V gene is TRBV10-2, the J gene TRBJ2-5; 9 bases match TRBD2. The CDR3 runs to 14 residues. V gave up 4 bases and J gave up 1 base; unmatched junction bases: 1. The germline CDR1 and CDR2 sequences are WSHSY and SAAADI. The CDR3 DNA reads TGCGCCAGCAGTGGACTAGCGGCCCAAGAGACCCAGTACTTC. Translation gives CASSGLAAQETQYF.

The V and J genes are TRBV10-3 and TRBJ2-7; no firm D call. Germline CDR1 is ENHRY and CDR2 is SYGVKD. The V end lost 0 bases, the J end lost 6 bases, and 9 bases lay between the germline ends. This CDR3 has 13 amino acids. CDR3 sequence: CAISESAMLEQYF. The CDR3 nucleotides are TGTGCCATCAGTGAGTCAGCCATGCTCGAGCAGTACTTC.

A note on this clonotype: One end of the junction does not line up with germline, which may come from a read error. The chain combines TRBV10-2 with TRBJ2-7; D gene uncertain. The germline CDR1 and CDR2 sequences are WSHSY and SAAADI. This CDR3 is built from 12 residues. CDR3 sequence reads: CANSKRDYEQYF. The CDR3 DNA reads TGCGCCAACAGTAAAAGGGATTACGAGCAGTACTTC.

The sample holds many counts of this clonotype. The V and J genes are TRBV7-2 and TRBJ1-1; D gene uncertain. V shed 5 bases and J shed 0 bases, with 13 bases lying between them. The CDR3 has 15 residues. The germline V gene encodes CDR1 SGHTA and CDR2 FQGNSA. The CDR3 region has the DNA TGTGCCAGCAGCGCACAACCGGGGTTGAACACTGAAGCTTTCTTT. Encoded protein: CASSAQPGLNTEAFF.

The chain employs TRBV7-9 and TRBJ2-6; maybe TRBD1 (6 bases). The V end was cut by 4 bases, the J end by 2 bases, with 6 bases between. Germline-derived CDR1 and CDR2 are SEHNR and FQNEAQ (reference sequence). The CDR3 has 14 amino acids. The CDR3: CASSYRAGANVLTF. CDR3 nucleotides: TGTGCCAGCAGCTACAGGGCTGGGGCCAACGTCCTGACTTTC.

This clonotype was observed a handful of times. This rearrangement joins TRBV9 to TRBJ2-7; D not resolved. Germline CDR1 is SGDLS and CDR2 is YYNGEE. This CDR3 is built from 17 residues. V dropped 4 bases and J dropped 1 base, with 21 bases sitting between them. CDR3 coding DNA: TGTGCCAGCAGCCCCCACCCAGGCAGCCAACAATCCTACGAGCAGTACTTC. Its protein is CASSPHPGSQQSYEQYF.